This T cell receptor beta chain was found in a study of blood T cell repertoires in COVID-19. Study details: PBMCs, B-cell-depleted T cells, or T cells provided the cDNA or gDNA that made up the material.

The V end lost 3 bases, the J end lost 6 bases, and 9 bases lay between the germline ends. The CDR3 loop spans 11 amino acids. From germline, CDR1 is DFQATT and CDR2 SNEGSKA (reference sequence). Clones were read by immunoSEQ multiplex PCR, and TCRdb kept only the in-frame ones, dropping some. The sample lists 300,000 to 450,000 clones, approximately 84% occurring once. Participant age was about 18 to 89 years, and participants resided in 25 or so US areas. Assignments of participants to cohorts depended upon their own reported clinical history. Recovered participants had two consecutive negative NP/OP PCR tests, healthcare professional clearance, or symptom resolution.

This TCR came from a woman aged 25 to 45 who had recovered from COVID-19. Sequenced: PBMCs or T cells enriched from blood (not recorded which). J is TRBJ2-7 and V is TRBV20-1; tentatively, D is TRBD1 (5 bases). The CDR3 region has the DNA TGCAGTGCTAGGGGGCTAGGCGAGCAGTACTTC. It is translated as CSARGLGEQYF.